This entry lists 14 T cell receptor beta chains sequenced from one sample in a study of T cell repertoires in cytomegalovirus infection. TCRdb reanalysed the reads using MiXCR and keeps one entry per CDR3 protein. The data contain about 400,000 distinct CDR3 sequences, 15% to 20% of them singletons. The sample taken for sequencing was PBMCs. These receptors were obtained from a human donor in good health (CMV status not recorded). Some clones in this sample may be carry-over from other donors' samples.

There are many counts of this clonotype. The chain uses TRBV7-9 and TRBJ2-1; weak D call: TRBD1 (6 bases). Germline loops: CDR1 SEHNR, CDR2 FQNEAQ (reference sequence). The germline V and J ends were trimmed by 5 bases and 6 bases, with 17 bases remaining between them. This CDR3 comprises 15 residues. This CDR3 reads CASSHHRVRVNEQFF. The CDR3 region has the DNA TGTGCCAGCAGCCACCACAGGGTTAGGGTCAATGAGCAGTTCTTC. Supplemented by reference TRBV7-9 and TRBJ2-1, the full variable domain reads DTGVSQNPRHKITKRGQNVTFRCDPISEHNRLYWYRQTLGQGPEFLTYFQNEAQLEKSRLLSDRFSAERPKGSFSTLEIQRTEQGDSAMYLCASSHHRVRVNEQFFGPGTRLTVL.

This chain uses TRBV4-3 with TRBJ1-6, with TRBD1 matching 7 bases. The germline gives CDR1 LGHNA, CDR2 YSLEER. V lost 0 bases, J lost 12 bases, and 2 bases stayed unmatched. This CDR3 has 13 amino acids. This CDR3 reads CASSQETGLPLHF. The CDR3, as DNA: TGCGCCAGCAGCCAAGAGACAGGGTTACCCCTCCACTTT.

This clonotype was seen a handful of times. The chain has TRBV5-4 and TRBJ1-2; D is unresolved. The V gene lost 4 bases and the J gene lost 4 bases, with 14 bases spanning the gap. CDR3 length equals 14 residues. Germline V CDR1 and CDR2: SGHNT, YYREEE (reference sequence). In nucleotides, the CDR3 is TGTGCCAGCAGCCTTTGGGTTGGAGGCTATGGCTACACCTTC. Its protein product is CASSLWVGGYGYTF. Full variable domain (remainder filled in from reference TRBV5-4 and TRBJ1-2): ETGVTQSPTHLIKTRGQQVTLRCSSQSGHNTVSWYQQALGQGPQFIFQYYREEENGRGNFPPRFSGLQFPNYSSELNVNALELDDSALYLCASSLWVGGYGYTFGSGTRLTVV.

The chain carries TRBV29-1 and TRBJ2-1; D unresolved. The CDR3 spans 12 residues. Germline V lookup: CDR1 SQVTM, CDR2 ANQGSEA. Trimming cost V 6 bases and J 4 bases, with 10 bases left between them. The CDR3 nucleotides are TGCAGCGTGACGCTGGGTTACAATGAGCAGTTCTTC. Translation: CSVTLGYNEQFF.

At least ten counts were recorded for this clonotype. The V call is TRBV7-2, the J call TRBJ2-1, with D uncertain. The CDR3 sequence is 13 residues long. CDR1 SGHTA and CDR2 FQGNSA come from the germline V gene. Between the trimmed V and J ends, which lost 6 bases and 7 bases, there was a span of 13 bases. The CDR3 DNA reads as TGTGCCAGCAGACTCTCCACTGGTAATGAGCAGTTCTTC. As protein: CASRLSTGNEQFF.

This clonotype appeared many times. The rearrangement joins TRBV7-9 to TRBJ1-1, with 7 bases matching TRBD1. The CDR3 loop spans 13 amino acids. Trimming removed 4 bases from V and 3 bases from J; junction bases left unmatched: 2. CDR1 SEHNR and CDR2 FQNEAQ come from the germline V gene (reference sequence). Here the CDR3 DNA reads TGTGCCAGCAGCTACGACAGGGACACTGAAGCTTTCTTT. The encoded protein is CASSYDRDTEAFF. Full variable domain (missing parts from reference TRBV7-9 and TRBJ1-1): DTGVSQNPRHKITKRGQNVTFRCDPISEHNRLYWYRQTLGQGPEFLTYFQNEAQLEKSRLLSDRFSAERPKGSFSTLEIQRTEQGDSAMYLCASSYDRDTEAFFGQGTRLTVV.

This clonotype was observed a few times. The chain recombines TRBV5-1 with TRBJ2-1; 7 bases match TRBD2. J lost 0 bases, V lost 8 bases, and 8 bases had no gene match. Per germline, CDR1 SGHRS and CDR2 YFSETQ. The CDR3 extends over 15 amino acids. CDR3 DNA: TGCGCCAGTACGCCCGGGACTACCTCCTACAATGAGCAGTTCTTC. Residues: CASTPGTTSYNEQFF.

This clonotype was counted only a few times. The V call is TRBV10-3, the J call TRBJ2-4; D is ambiguous. The CDR3 is made up of 13 amino acids. V lost 6 bases and J lost 3, with 9 bases in between. In germline, CDR1 is ENHRY, CDR2 SYGVKD. This CDR3 is CAISRPDKNIQYF. The DNA for the CDR3 is TGTGCCATCAGCCGCCCTGACAAAAACATTCAGTACTTC.

The J gene is TRBJ1-1, the V gene TRBV6-2 or TRBV6-3; D may be TRBD1 (5 bases). CDR1 MNHEY and CDR2 SVGEGT come from the germline V gene. Trimming stripped 2 bases from V and 9 bases from J, with 16 bases between. CDR3 length: 14 amino acids. The CDR3 reads CASSYGTQKTQAFF. For the CDR3, the DNA is TGTGCCAGCAGTTACGGGACGCAAAAAACCCAAGCTTTCTTT.

The chain uses TRBV2 and TRBJ2-7, with 11 nucleotides matching TRBD2. J was trimmed by 3 bases and V by 4 bases; bases with no gene match: 8. CDR1 SNHLY and CDR2 FYNNEI come from the germline V gene. The CDR3 sequence is 16 residues long. CDR3 loop: CASSGTSGRGDYEQYF. DNA of the CDR3: TGTGCCAGCAGTGGGACTAGCGGGCGAGGTGACTACGAGCAGTACTTC.

The chain links TRBV19 to TRBJ1-2, with a possible D match to TRBD1 (6 bases). The CDR3 loop spans 11 amino acids. Germline values: CDR1 LNHDA, CDR2 SQIVND (reference sequence). V lost 7 bases to trimming and J lost 6 bases, with 9 bases between them. CDR3 protein: CASKHRDGYTF. The CDR3 DNA reads as TGTGCCAGTAAACACAGGGATGGCTACACCTTC. The variable domain in full, completed from reference TRBV19 and TRBJ1-2, reads DGGITQSPKYLFRKEGQNVTLSCEQNLNHDAMYWYRQDPGQGLRLIYYSQIVNDFQKGDIAEGYSVSREKKESFPLTVTSAQKNPTAFYLCASKHRDGYTFGSGTRLTVV.

In its sample, this clonotype was seen many times. The chain recombines TRBV7-9 with TRBJ1-1; D is uncertain. Trimming stripped 2 bases from V and 1 base from J, with 14 bases between. The germline gives CDR1 SEHNR, CDR2 FQNEAQ (reference sequence). The CDR3 consists of 16 residues. Here the CDR3 reads CASSLTVGLGNTEAFF. The CDR3 DNA is TGTGCCAGCAGCTTAACGGTGGGGTTAGGGAACACTGAAGCTTTCTTT.

This clonotype was seen only a few times. J is TRBJ2-7 and V is TRBV7-9; weak D call: TRBD1 (6 bases). This CDR3 has 12 amino acids. CDR1 is SEHNR, CDR2 FQNEAQ, per germline (reference sequence). V lost 7 bases to trimming and J lost 2 bases, with 9 bases between them. CDR3 sequence reads: CASTGQPYEQYF. The CDR3 DNA sequence: TGTGCCAGCACCGGACAGCCCTACGAGCAGTACTTC.

V usage is TRBV5-4 and J usage is TRBJ2-5; D unclear. The CDR3 consists of 17 residues. The V and J ends lost 4 bases and 3 bases respectively, with 22 bases between them. Germline V gene data show CDR1 as SGHNT and CDR2 as YYREEE (reference sequence). CDR3 sequence: CASSPPPGSRDKETQYF. The CDR3 DNA reads as TGTGCCAGCAGCCCTCCCCCAGGTAGCAGAGACAAAGAGACCCAGTACTTC.